These 15 T cell receptor beta chains were sequenced from one sample in a study of T cell clones after liver transplantation. TCRdb's table, derived via immunoSEQ multiplex PCR, lists solely in-frame clones and lacks some. The table has tens of thousands of clones, around four fifths seen once. Sequenced here: CD4+ T cells from blood, sampled at the 22-month timepoint. Receptors were obtained from a human patient who received a liver transplant. The graft donor may have given rise to some T cells.

This rearrangement joins TRBV9 to TRBJ2-7, with D maybe TRBD1 (5 bases). This CDR3 spans 16 amino acids. V shed 0 bases and J shed 9 bases, with 22 bases lying between them. Germline CDR1 reads SGDLS; CDR2 reads YYNGEE. The CDR3 DNA sequence: TGTGCCAGCAGCGTAGGAGTCCAGGAAGGGGTCCTAGGGCAGTACTTC. Translating it yields CASSVGVQEGVLGQYF.

The chain recombines TRBV7-3 with TRBJ2-5; D might be TRBD2 (5 bases). V was cut by 5 bases and J by 1 base, with 14 bases left in between. Germline V gives CDR1 SGHTA, CDR2 FQGTGA. This CDR3 region has 15 residues. CDR3 amino acids: CASSPLGISQETQYF. The DNA of the CDR3 is TGTGCCAGCAGCCCCCTCGGGATCTCCCAAGAGACCCAGTACTTC.

V usage is TRBV5-1 and J usage is TRBJ1-3; D may be TRBD1 (6 bases). CDR3 length: 12 residues. From germline, CDR1 is SGHRS and CDR2 YFSETQ. Trimming left V 4 bases short and J 8 bases short, with 10 bases between. For the CDR3, the DNA is TGCGCCAGCAGCGAACAGGGAGACACCATATATTTT. This gives the protein CASSEQGDTIYF.

J is TRBJ2-6 and V is TRBV5-1; D gene unclear. The V gene lost 0 bases and the J gene lost 1 base, with 5 bases spanning the gap. From germline, CDR1 is SGHRS and CDR2 YFSETQ. This CDR3 spans 15 amino acids. The CDR3 is CASSLEESGANVLTF. Written as DNA, the CDR3 is TGCGCCAGCAGCTTGGAAGAATCTGGGGCCAACGTCCTGACTTTC.

The rearrangement links TRBV29-1 to TRBJ1-3; the D gene is possibly TRBD1 (6 bases). This CDR3 region has 13 residues. V was pared by 6 bases and J by 0 bases, with 9 bases between. CDR1 is SQVTM, CDR2 ANQGSEA, per germline. CDR3 sequence: CSVETGSGNTIYF. The CDR3 DNA follows: TGCAGCGTAGAGACAGGCTCTGGAAACACCATATATTTT. Full variable domain (missing parts from reference TRBV29-1 and TRBJ1-3): SAVISQKPSRDICQRGTSLTIQCQVDSQVTMMFWYRQQPGQSLTLIATANQGSEATYESGFVIDKFPISRPNLTFSTLTVSNMSPEDSSIYLCSVETGSGNTIYFGEGSWLTVV.

V usage is TRBV9 and J usage is TRBJ2-1, with unresolved D. There are 15 residues in the CDR3. V lost 0 bases and J 5 bases, leaving 12 bases between the germline ends. Germline V CDR1 and CDR2: SGDLS, YYNGEE. The CDR3 here is CASSVVGSSNNEQFF. The CDR3 nucleotides are TGTGCCAGCAGCGTAGTGGGTAGCAGTAACAATGAGCAGTTCTTC.

This chain uses TRBV25-1 with TRBJ2-7; D is unresolved. The CDR3 loop spans 13 amino acids. Trimming shortened V by 6 bases and J by 3 bases, and 12 bases separated the two germline ends. Germline V lookup: CDR1 MGHDK, CDR2 SYGVNS. CDR3 sequence (DNA): TGTGCCAGCAGATCAGAGGTTTACTACGAGCAGTACTTC. It is translated as CASRSEVYYEQYF.

This clone was observed once. The chain is built from TRBV5-1 and TRBJ2-4; D may be TRBD1 or TRBD2 (5 bases each). Trimming removed 7 bases from V and 8 bases from J, with 19 bases in between. Germline V gene data show CDR1 as SGHRS and CDR2 as YFSETQ. The CDR3 length is 14 residues. The CDR3 region is CASRPYGTSDIQYF. The CDR3 nucleotides read TGCGCCAGCCGTCCCTATGGGACCTCGGACATTCAGTACTTC.

This clone has only a few counts. The rearrangement joins TRBV5-6 to TRBJ2-7; the D call may be TRBD1 or TRBD2 (6 bases each). Germline V gives CDR1 SGHDT, CDR2 YYEEEE. V was pared by 4 bases and J by 1 base, with 15 bases between. There are 15 residues in the CDR3. The CDR3 DNA is TGTGCCAGCAGCCGACCGGGGGCGAATTCCTACGAGCAGTACTTC. Residues: CASSRPGANSYEQYF.

This clone was observed a single time. The chain is built from TRBV5-4 and TRBJ1-2, with D tentatively TRBD1 (6 bases). The CDR3 consists of 14 residues. Trimming removed 4 bases from V and 5 bases from J, with 15 bases in between. Germline V gene sequence: CDR1 SGHNT, CDR2 YYREEE (reference sequence). The DNA of the CDR3 is TGTGCCAGCAGCAACAGGGTTCAAGTATATGGCTACACCTTC. The encoded protein is CASSNRVQVYGYTF.

The chain joins TRBV27 to TRBJ2-1, with 7 bases matching TRBD1. Germline V CDR1 and CDR2: MNHEY, SMNVEV (reference sequence). V was pared by 4 bases and J by 1 base, with 7 bases of the junction left unmatched. The CDR3 extends over 16 amino acids. The CDR3 sequence: CASSSNRGISYNEQFF. DNA of the CDR3: TGTGCCAGCAGTTCAAACAGGGGTATATCCTACAATGAGCAGTTCTTC.

This sequence joins TRBV10-2 and TRBJ2-2, with TRBD2 matching over 7 bases. The V gene end was trimmed by 8 bases and the J gene end by 6 bases; junction bases not matched to a gene: 9. CDR3 size: 14 residues. Germline loops: CDR1 WSHSY, CDR2 SAAADI. The CDR3 sequence: CASLVAGGAGELFF. Here the CDR3 DNA reads TGCGCCAGCTTGGTAGCGGGTGGGGCCGGGGAGCTGTTTTTT.

The gene calls are TRBV19 and TRBJ2-2; 7 bases are shared with TRBD2. Trimming cost V 4 bases and J 5 bases; bases outside gene matches: 4. This CDR3 contains 14 residues. Germline V gene lookup returns CDR1 LNHDA and CDR2 SQIVND (reference sequence). The CDR3 DNA follows: TGTGCCAGTAGTAATGGGAGGGGAACCGGGGAGCTGTTTTTT. Translation: CASSNGRGTGELFF.

The chain combines TRBV19 with TRBJ1-1; unclear D gene. Germline CDR1 reads LNHDA; CDR2 reads SQIVND (reference sequence). This CDR3 region has 12 residues. The V end lost 0 bases, the J end lost 14 bases, and 13 bases lay between the germline ends. This chain's CDR3 is CASSIDRRLRFF. The CDR3 region has the DNA TGTGCCAGTAGTATAGATAGGCGTCTAAGATTCTTT.

As to this clone: The sample holds other DNA sequences that translate to the same CDR3. The gene calls are TRBV28 and TRBJ2-5, with D uncertain. Trimming shortened V by 6 bases and J by 2 bases, and 4 bases separated the two germline ends. CDR3 size: 11 residues. Germline-derived CDR1 and CDR2 are MDHEN and SYDVKM. The CDR3 protein is CASSAQETQYF. The CDR3 coding sequence is TGTGCCAGCAGCGCGCAAGAGACCCAGTACTTC.